The clone carrying this TCR beta chain occurred a few times. Its antigen is unknown. V lost 6 bases and J 8 bases, leaving 9 bases between the germline ends. The CDR3 consists of 11 residues. Germline V lookup: CDR1 SNHLY, CDR2 FYNNEI. MiXCR, run by TCRdb on the reads, gives a single entry per CDR3 protein. This sample yields around 120,000 distinct CDR3 sequences, of which more than 20% are seen a single time; 34% belongs to the top ten. The data were taken from a study of T cell repertoires in cytomegalovirus infection. Input material: PBMCs, sequenced either directly or after in vitro stimulation (not recorded which). The chain joins TRBV2 to TRBJ2-3; D is perhaps TRBD2 (5 bases). The clonotype comes from a human donor in good health (CMV status not recorded). Some clones in this sample may be carry-over from other donors' samples. The CDR3 nucleotides read TGTGCCAGCAGCGGACGGGGTACGCAGTATTTT. Amino acids: CASSGRGTQYF.